Shown below are 5 T cell receptor beta chains from a single sample sequenced in a study of control samples from healthy donors and cancer patients. Here immunoSEQ multiplex PCR was the method, and the copy in TCRdb shows in-frame clones only, minus some. The sample consists of 84,000 or so clones, around 83% of them appearing once. What was sequenced was PBMCs. The receptors shown here come from a man in his sixties with head and neck cancer.

The CDR3 DNA sequence: TGTGCCAGCAGCTCTACGTCGGGGCTAGCGGGAGTCGGGCAGTACTTC. Translating it yields CASSSTSGLAGVGQYF. The chain couples TRBV7-9 to TRBJ2-7; 10 positions match TRBD2. This CDR3 has 16 amino acids. CDR1 and CDR2 from the germline V gene are SEHNR and FQNEAQ (reference sequence). V lost 4 bases, J lost 9 bases, and 15 bases stayed unmatched.

The chain is built from TRBV19 and TRBJ2-1; D remains ambiguous. Trimming stripped 5 bases from V and 4 bases from J, with 9 bases between. CDR1 LNHDA and CDR2 SQIVND come from the germline V gene (reference sequence). CDR3 length: 13 amino acids. The CDR3 sequence: CASSFSLYNEQFF. The CDR3 nucleotides are TGTGCCAGTAGTTTCTCCTTATACAATGAGCAGTTCTTC.

This clone is a singleton in its sample. V gene TRBV28 combines with J gene TRBJ1-4; D is unresolved. V lost 2 bases to trimming and J lost 5 bases, with 6 bases between them. CDR3 size: 13 residues. CDR1 and CDR2 (germline): MDHEN, SYDVKM. The CDR3 region is CASSLGQNEKLFF. For the CDR3, the DNA is TGTGCCAGCAGTTTAGGCCAGAATGAAAAACTGTTTTTT.

This sequence joins TRBV5-1 and TRBJ2-1, with D uncertain. This CDR3 has 16 amino acids. V was clipped by 1 base and J by 4 bases, with 15 bases between them. The V gene's germline CDR1 is SGHRS and CDR2 YFSETQ. As DNA, the CDR3 is TGCGCCAGCAGCTTGAGTGAAGGGAAGAAGTACAATGAGCAGTTCTTC. It yields the protein CASSLSEGKKYNEQFF.

The chain uses TRBV20-1 and TRBJ1-2; tentatively, D is TRBD1 (5 bases). CDR3 size: 11 residues. Germline CDR1 DFQATT, CDR2 SNEGSKA (reference sequence). The CDR3, as DNA: TGCAGCGTTAGCCGTGGGACTGGCTACACCTTC. It yields the protein CSVSRGTGYTF.